The rows below give T cell receptor beta chains drawn from one sample of a study of T cell responses to AZD1222 COVID-19 vaccine. Some clones are missing from TCRdb's copy, which holds only in-frame ones; the method was immunoSEQ multiplex PCR. The sample consists of approximately 160,000 clones, roughly 87% of them appearing once. The material sequenced was peripheral blood, taken on day 0 of AZD1222 vaccination. Receptor source: an adult in good health. Both conserved end residues are part of each CDR3. D genes are given only for firm matches. Size is stated for part of the rows, as once, few or many counts, or as a class when the clone is expanded.

DNA: TGTGCCAGCAGTGAACCGGGATTGAACACTGAAGCTTTCTTT
CDR3: CASSEPGLNTEAFF
V: TRBV25-1
D: -
J: TRBJ1-1
size: few

DNA: TGTGCCAGCAGCTTAATGGCAGGTAGCACAGATACGCAGTATTTT
CDR3: CASSLMAGSTDTQYF
V: TRBV7-3
D: -
J: TRBJ2-3
size: -

DNA: TGTGCCAGCAGGCAAGCAGGGAGCAATCAGCCCCAGCATTTT
CDR3: CASRQAGSNQPQHF
V: TRBV7-9
D: -
J: TRBJ1-5
size: -

DNA: TGCAGCGTTGAATTACACACAGATACGCAGTATTTT
CDR3: CSVELHTDTQYF
V: TRBV29-1
D: -
J: TRBJ2-3
size: -

DNA: TGTGCCAGCAGCCACATTCCGGGACTAGCAGGCGAGCAGTACTTC
CDR3: CASSHIPGLAGEQYF
V: TRBV6-6
D: TRBD2
J: TRBJ2-7
size: -

DNA: TGCGCCAGCAGCCAAGATTGGCTAGCGGGAGGTTACTACGAGCAGTACTTC
CDR3: CASSQDWLAGGYYEQYF
V: TRBV4-1
D: TRBD2
J: TRBJ2-7
size: -

DNA: TGCAGCGTTGATGGGGGGCCGACTCCTGAAGCTTTCTTT
CDR3: CSVDGGPTPEAFF
V: TRBV29-1
D: -
J: TRBJ1-1
size: -

DNA: TGTGCCAGCAGCTTGGGTCCCGGGGCAACTAATGAAAAACTGTTTTTT
CDR3: CASSLGPGATNEKLFF
V: TRBV7-2
D: -
J: TRBJ1-4
size: -

DNA: TGTGCCAGCAGATATGACGTTGGTGCCTACGAGCAGTACTTC
CDR3: CASRYDVGAYEQYF
V: TRBV11-2
D: -
J: TRBJ2-7
size: few

DNA: TGTGCCAGCAGCGTAGGCCTCCGGAACACCGGGGAGCTGTTTTTT
CDR3: CASSVGLRNTGELFF
V: TRBV9
D: -
J: TRBJ2-2
size: -

DNA: TGTGCCAGCAGCTTATTCCCGAGAGGGGGGGGTGGAGAAAAACTGTTTTTT
CDR3: CASSLFPRGGGGEKLFF
V: TRBV7-8
D: -
J: TRBJ1-4
size: -

DNA: TGTGCCAGCTCACCACGCTATCTCCACGACGGCGACGAGCAGTACTTC
CDR3: CASSPRYLHDGDEQYF
V: TRBV18
D: -
J: TRBJ2-7
size: -

DNA: TGCGCCAGCAGCTTTCAACAGGGCTACGAGCAGTACTTC
CDR3: CASSFQQGYEQYF
V: TRBV5-1
D: -
J: TRBJ2-7
size: -

DNA: TGTGCCACCAGCGGGACTAGCGGGTGGGAGACCCAGTACTTC
CDR3: CATSGTSGWETQYF
V: TRBV15
D: TRBD2
J: TRBJ2-5
size: -

DNA: TGTGCCAGTAGCCCCGGGGGACTAGTCTACAATGAGCAGTTCTTC
CDR3: CASSPGGLVYNEQFF
V: TRBV19
D: TRBD2
J: TRBJ2-1
size: -

DNA: TGTGCCAGCAGCGTAGAGGGGGCCTACGAGCAGTACTTC
CDR3: CASSVEGAYEQYF
V: TRBV9
D: -
J: TRBJ2-7
size: -

DNA: TGTGCCAGCAGCTTGCCTAGCGGGAGGTACACCGGGGAGCTGTTTTTT
CDR3: CASSLPSGRYTGELFF
V: TRBV7-9
D: TRBD2
J: TRBJ2-2
size: few

DNA: TGTGCCAGCTCACCGCAATGGACAGGTGGAGGCACAGATACGCAGTATTTT
CDR3: CASSPQWTGGGTDTQYF
V: TRBV18
D: TRBD1
J: TRBJ2-3
size: -

DNA: TGTGCCAGCAGTTTATTAACAGATGCCTACGAGCAGTACTTC
CDR3: CASSLLTDAYEQYF
V: TRBV27
D: -
J: TRBJ2-7
size: -

DNA: TGTGCCAGTAGGACAGGGGAAAATCAGCCCCAGCATTTT
CDR3: CASRTGENQPQHF
V: TRBV19
D: TRBD1
J: TRBJ1-5
size: -

DNA: TGTGCCAGTAGTAAGGGACGACTGGAGCAGTTCTTC
CDR3: CASSKGRLEQFF
V: TRBV19
D: -
J: TRBJ2-1
size: -

DNA: TGTGCCAGCACCCGATCAGGGAACACTGAAGCTTTCTTT
CDR3: CASTRSGNTEAFF
V: TRBV6-5
D: -
J: TRBJ1-1
size: -

DNA: TGTGCCAGCAGCTTAGACTGGCAGGTTACCGTCTATAAGCAGTACTTC
CDR3: CASSLDWQVTVYKQYF
V: TRBV7-9
D: -
J: TRBJ2-7
size: once

DNA: TGTGCCAGCAGTTATGGGGACCCGGGCGAGCAGTACTTC
CDR3: CASSYGDPGEQYF
V: TRBV6-5
D: -
J: TRBJ2-7
size: few

DNA: TGTGCCACCTCCCGGGGGTCAGGTGCCGACACTGAAGCTTTCTTT
CDR3: CATSRGSGADTEAFF
V: TRBV15
D: -
J: TRBJ1-1
size: -

DNA: TGTGCCAGCAGACTCGGGATCTTCAATCAGCCCCAGCATTTT
CDR3: CASRLGIFNQPQHF
V: TRBV5-5
D: -
J: TRBJ1-5
size: -

DNA: TGCGCCAGCAGCCAAGGTGGGGGGACACGCAATCAGCCCCAGCATTTT
CDR3: CASSQGGGTRNQPQHF
V: TRBV4-1
D: -
J: TRBJ1-5
size: -

DNA: TGTGCCACCAGTGGCCGGACGCTCTACAATGAGCAGTTCTTC
CDR3: CATSGRTLYNEQFF
V: TRBV24-1
D: -
J: TRBJ2-1
size: -

DNA: TGCAGTGCGCAAAGCCCGGGACAGGTGTTCTTC
CDR3: CSAQSPGQVFF
V: TRBV20-1
D: TRBD1
J: TRBJ2-1
size: -

DNA: TGTGCCAGTAGGGTGAGGGAATACAGGGGAGGCAACACTGAAGCTTTCTTT
CDR3: CASRVREYRGGNTEAFF
V: TRBV19
D: TRBD1
J: TRBJ1-1
size: -

DNA: TGTGCCTGGAGCCAGCCCCGGATTGAAGAAAATTCACCCCTCCACTTT
CDR3: CAWSQPRIEENSPLHF
V: TRBV30
D: -
J: TRBJ1-6
size: -

DNA: TGTGCCACCAGTGATTTGTACGGTAATGAGCAGTTCTTC
CDR3: CATSDLYGNEQFF
V: TRBV24-1
D: -
J: TRBJ2-1
size: once

DNA: TGTGCCAGCAGCCTAGGCATAGCGGGAGGAAACACCGGGGAGCTGTTTTTT
CDR3: CASSLGIAGGNTGELFF
V: TRBV7-2
D: TRBD2
J: TRBJ2-2
size: -